Included here is one T cell receptor beta chain sequence, with context. Its antigen target is currently unknown. Per-nucleotide qualities are absent, and no much larger clonotype sits a single base away. The cohort was made up of under 800 healthy bone marrow donors. At the time of sampling, every cohort member was nominally healthy, though immune exposures that went unrecorded were likely present. The donor was CMV seronegative and was included in the group of a few hundred seronegative cohort members. Each donor provided a peripheral blood sample, and peripheral blood mononuclear cells were used for TCR beta sequencing. Genomic DNA extraction from the blood cell samples was performed with the Qiagen DNeasy Blood Extraction Kit. The CDR3 covers 13 residues, taking in both the cysteine and the phenylalanine. Only the CDR3 portion is preserved as DNA: 39 bases, with reading frame beginning at the first base. Ends trimmed: V by 6 bases, J by 8 bases; bases unmatched to a gene: 9. CDR1 and CDR2 (MNHNS, SASEGT) derive from the germline V gene.

The data derive from a study of cytomegalovirus exposure and HLA in healthy donors (dated by TCRdb to 2017 to 2019). Background for the entire study: An earlier analysis of approximately 640 of the donors reported roughly 270 Gb of sequence data and approximately 110 million unique TCR beta sequences from some 180 million T cells. An early release covering around 630 HLA-typed donors comprised approximately 290 gigabases of sequencing data and 65 million to 100 million unique TCR sequences. Among the roughly 380 genotyped donors, 75% to 90% belonged to the genetic ancestry cluster associated with self-reported Caucasian donors. The study was designed to test whether signatures of past pathogen exposure could be identified by cataloging public T cell receptors. The study profiled the T cell repertoires of about 640 subjects by immunosequencing and related them to cytomegalovirus serostatus. Besides the first cohort of under 700 subjects, a separate validation cohort made up of roughly 120 different subjects was used. High-throughput TCR immunosequencing, statistical association of individual TCRs with disease status, and machine learning were combined to predict cytomegalovirus infection status. A later analysis re-examined previously published TCR beta repertoires from over 500 donors and added high-resolution HLA genotyping to investigate patterns of TCR occurrence. Rather than using new phenotypic data, the later analysis identified candidate immune exposures from TCR beta sequences and from how often those sequences occurred across donors. An earlier analysis of several hundred of the donors used high-throughput TCR beta sequencing to judge whether each TCR beta V gene segment behaved as functional or pseudogenic. Alongside the repertoire data, information on donor age, sex, ethnicity and CMV serostatus was compiled. A later genetic analysis took genome-wide SNP genotypes for about 65% of the 666 donors and used that subset as a discovery cohort. All discovery cohort repertoires had been generated using a single sequencing platform. HLA typing included class I and class II loci at four-digit resolution. The number of typed donors differed by locus: about 620-630 for A, B, C, DRB1 and DQB1; 522 for DQA1; 606 for DPA1; and some 430 for DPB1. Roughly 5 DR-DQ haplotypes were treated as single units for association and clustering because of strong linkage in the cohort. On average, around 200,000 unique TCR beta nucleotide sequences were sequenced per donor among several hundred genotyped donors of the cohort, with roughly 18% of those sequences being non-productive.

Broad study findings and their caveats: A further reported finding was that TCR beta sequences accurately predicted the HLA-A and HLA-B alleles for most subjects in the first cohort. Because counts were too low, about 18 rarely observed V segments, including chromosome 9 orphons, were excluded from the earlier analysis of under 650 of the donors. Linkage disequilibrium might explain the correlated functional status among segregating V segments, but an unknown experimental factor could not be excluded. A cluster of highly shared sequence variants was judged likely to be a technical artifact of the sequencing pipeline. An association between a missense DCLRE1C variant and V-gene and J-gene trimming of TCR beta chains was found in a later genetic analysis and replicated in an independent cohort. Assigning TCR associations to individual alleles was difficult when HLA alleles, especially DR and DQ, strongly co-occurred. This cohort had only TCR beta chains sequenced, and the lack of alpha or paired-chain data limited which features could be detected. A later analysis found that most CMV-associated TCR beta chains appeared HLA-restricted, with HLA associations seemingly driven largely by CMV exposure. At a false discovery rate of 0.05, a later analysis linked some 18,000 TCR beta sequences to specific HLA alleles. Cytomegalovirus status was reported to be diagnosed by the classifier with high specificity and sensitivity in both the original and validation cohorts. HLA typing was unavailable for some donors at each locus, so association tests used only the typed subset. The only immune exposure information available for the cohort was CMV serostatus. In the study, around 150 TCR beta chains were listed as associated with cytomegalovirus. A few of the identified cytomegalovirus-associated TCR beta chains were confirmed in vitro to be specific for cytomegalovirus antigens. In a later analysis, HLA-associated TCR beta chains showed more clonal expansion and lower generation probabilities than non-associated chains that were equally common. Broadly in line with IMGT annotations, most TCR beta V segments showed up in productive rearrangements about 87% or about 30% of the time in an earlier analysis of 587 of the donors. The authors suggested that the approach could potentially be extended to other disease states and immunological phenotypes. Across donors, most TCR sequences were observed very rarely, whereas some public TCRs were present in many individuals. Roughly uniform sequencing depth across donors was assumed in presence/absence analyses, although this assumption may not hold. Because the 87-base-pair reads could not distinguish some IMGT-functional V segments, including TRBV6-2 and TRBV6-3, those segments were excluded. According to a later genetic analysis, donors in an Asian-associated ancestry cluster had fewer N-insertions in productive TCRs than the roughly 670-donor mean. In a later analysis, several top co-occurrence clusters were reported to appear linked to parvovirus B19, influenza, CMV and Epstein-Barr virus. In a later analysis, TCR association rates were found to vary across HLA loci, with the most associated TCRs seen for DRB1 alleles and the fewest for HLA-C alleles.

Libraries were made using the immunoSEQ multiplex PCR assay. For the multiplex PCR, a mixture combining 60 forward primers for TCR Vbeta segments and 13 reverse primers for TCR Jbeta segments was used. The CDR3 region of rearranged TCR beta genes was amplified from genomic DNA by a multiplex PCR assay. Amplified TCR beta libraries were sequenced as 87-base-pair reads on the Illumina HiSeq System. As for the authors' bioinformatics: A later analysis tallied approximately 87 million unique TCR beta chains across the 666 repertoires, and some 10 million of those chains were shared by two or more donors. Raw reads were error-corrected and collapsed into unique sequences with a nearest-neighbor algorithm that merged closely related sequences to remove PCR and sequencing errors. CDR3 sequences were aligned to IMGT reference sequences to assign V, D and J gene segments. Each retained sequence needed at least a six-nucleotide match to both a V gene segment and a J gene segment. A rearrangement counted as productive if the CDR3 had no stop codons and remained in frame with V and J, and every other rearrangement counted as non-productive. Following IMGT convention, CDR3 was defined as the stretch from the second conserved V-encoded cysteine to the conserved J-encoded phenylalanine. The earlier analysis of 500 to 600 of the donors excluded sequences that lacked an unambiguous match to a single V gene segment. An earlier analysis of 587 of the donors called V segments functional above 56.7% productive rearrangements and segregating when the between-donor standard deviation exceeded 5%. To diagnose cytomegalovirus status from the catalog of TCR beta chain sequences, a statistical classification framework was built. V and J gene assignment, in a later analysis, came from comparing TCR nucleotide sequences with IMGT/GENE-DB human TR gene sequences. In a later analysis, CDR3 sequences and most-parsimonious VDJ recombination scenarios were assigned using the TCRdist pipeline. In a later analysis, each TCR beta chain was defined by its CDR3 amino acid sequence together with its V-gene family, and reads without a unique V-gene family were excluded. A later analysis removed 592 highly shared, low-generation-probability nucleotide sequences to deal with suspected cross-contamination and a sequencing artifact. A later analysis calculated a clonal expansion index for each public chain from normalized within-repertoire ranks of inferred template counts. In a later analysis, generation probabilities were computed with a VDJ recombination model fitted to out-of-frame rearrangements, and the resulting probabilities were checked against IGoR. Hypergeometric tests were used in a later analysis to score TCR-TCR, TCR-HLA and TCR-CMV co-occurrence, with a repertoire-size bias correction applied to the TCR pairs. To estimate false discovery rates, a later analysis permuted the HLA or CMV assignments 20 times. A later analysis grouped co-occurring TCRs with DBSCAN, adding TCRdist sequence similarity when clustering within HLA-allele-positive subsets. Co-occurrence clustering excluded repertoires with fewer than 30,000 or more than 120,000 public chains, plus five with anomalous nucleotide sharing. TCRdb carries this immuneACCESS record with in-frame sequences only. Its versions omit some clonotypes, under half of them owing to an unresolved V gene in the studies checked, with the rest unexplained. V and J calls and clone size are given by that table; D and trimming were obtained from the DNA. A total of under 150,000 clones appear in this sample, roughly 70% of them only once. The top ten constitute more than 4% of the sample.

Sequenced: PBMCs. This receptor was identified in a man between 60 and 75 years old in good health and CMV-seronegative. The rearrangement joined TRBV6-1 to TRBJ1-2; 7 of the junction bases match TRBD1. The CDR3: CASRSDRARGYTF. The DNA sequence follows: TGTGCCAGCAGGTCCGACAGGGCTCGGGGCTACACCTTC.